This paragraph reports one TCR beta chain. These data are taken from a study of blood T cell repertoires in COVID-19. The overall study: Specimens from acute and convalescent COVID-19 originated in the United States, Italy and Spain. T cells, B-cell-depleted T cells, or PBMCs provided the cDNA or gDNA that served as material.

The data were produced by immunoSEQ multiplex PCR, yet TCRdb's version contains in-frame clones alone and is incomplete. The sample yields more than 300,000 clones, around 91% seen once. The CDR3 spans 13 residues. Germline lookup yields CDR1 SGHNT and CDR2 YYREEE (reference sequence). The J segment lost 3 bases and the V segment lost 4 bases, leaving 3 bases of the junction unmatched. The sequence was obtained from a woman between 18 and 29 years old who had recovered from COVID-19. Sequenced input: peripheral blood. The V gene is TRBV5-4, the J gene TRBJ2-5; 7 bases agree with TRBD1. The CDR3 nucleotides are TGTGCCAGCAGCGTAGGACAGGAAGAGACCCAGTACTTC. It encodes CASSVGQEETQYF. Using reference TRBV5-4 and TRBJ2-5 for the parts outside the CDR3, the full variable domain is ETGVTQSPTHLIKTRGQQVTLRCSSQSGHNTVSWYQQALGQGPQFIFQYYREEENGRGNFPPRFSGLQFPNYSSELNVNALELDDSALYLCASSVGQEETQYFGPGTRLLVL.